Listed below are T cell receptor beta chains from one sample, sequenced in a study of cytomegalovirus exposure and HLA in healthy donors. Libraries were prepared by immunoSEQ multiplex PCR; TCRdb keeps only in-frame clonotypes and omits some of them. The sample comprises roughly 170,000 clones, roughly 78% of which are singletons, and 13% rests with the top ten. Sequences were obtained from PBMCs. Source of these receptors: a woman aged 50 to 60 in good health and CMV-seropositive. Both conserved end residues are part of each CDR3. The order of the fields is CDR3 protein, CDR3 DNA, D gene, J gene, V gene, clone size. The D gene is left open where the match is weak. The listing skips clone size in some rows; elsewhere it reads once, few, many or a size class.

CDR3 protein: CASSLREAGAENSNQPQHF
CDR3 DNA: TGTGCCAGCAGCTTAAGAGAGGCAGGGGCCGAAAATAGCAATCAGCCCCAGCATTTT
D gene: NA
J gene: TRBJ1-5
V gene: TRBV7-3
clone size: few

CDR3 protein: CASSLGGTNEKLFF
CDR3 DNA: TGCGCCAGCAGTCTGGGGGGTACTAATGAAAAACTGTTTTTT
D gene: NA
J gene: TRBJ1-4
V gene: TRBV5-1
clone size: NA

CDR3 protein: CASKLGGGLPGPQHF
CDR3 DNA: TGTGCCAGTAAGCTAGGGGGGGGTCTGCCAGGGCCCCAGCATTTT
D gene: NA
J gene: TRBJ1-5
V gene: TRBV19
clone size: once

CDR3 protein: CAWSIGGGAYEQFF
CDR3 DNA: TGTGCCTGGAGTATTGGCGGGGGGGCCTATGAGCAGTTCTTC
D gene: TRBD2
J gene: TRBJ2-1
V gene: TRBV30
clone size: once

CDR3 protein: CASSSRTGDAGYTF
CDR3 DNA: TGTGCCAGCAGTAGCCGGACAGGGGATGCTGGCTACACCTTC
D gene: TRBD1
J gene: TRBJ1-2
V gene: TRBV27
clone size: NA

CDR3 protein: CASRPTSGSYNEQFF
CDR3 DNA: TGTGCCAGCAGGCCTACTAGCGGCTCCTACAATGAGCAGTTCTTC
D gene: TRBD2
J gene: TRBJ2-1
V gene: TRBV11-2
clone size: NA

CDR3 protein: CASSLAAGVNTEAFF
CDR3 DNA: TGCGCCAGCAGCTTGGCCGCAGGGGTGAACACTGAAGCTTTCTTT
D gene: NA
J gene: TRBJ1-1
V gene: TRBV5-1
clone size: NA

CDR3 protein: CATLSLPGSGNTIYF
CDR3 DNA: TGTGCCACTCTATCCCTCCCCGGCTCTGGAAACACCATATATTTT
D gene: NA
J gene: TRBJ1-3
V gene: TRBV10-3
clone size: NA

CDR3 protein: CASSPVEGEKLFF
CDR3 DNA: TGCGCCAGCAGCCCCGTCGAGGGCGAAAAACTGTTTTTT
D gene: NA
J gene: TRBJ1-4
V gene: TRBV4-1
clone size: few

CDR3 protein: CASSRGGNQPQHF
CDR3 DNA: TGTGCCAGCAGCCGGGGGGGCAATCAGCCCCAGCATTTT
D gene: NA
J gene: TRBJ1-5
V gene: TRBV5-4
clone size: NA

CDR3 protein: CASSLGGVSGNTIYF
CDR3 DNA: TGCGCCAGCAGCTTGGGGGGGGTGTCTGGAAACACCATATATTTT
D gene: NA
J gene: TRBJ1-3
V gene: TRBV5-1
clone size: NA

CDR3 protein: CASNRLQGTSYEQYF
CDR3 DNA: TGCGCCAGCAACCGCCTACAGGGGACCTCCTACGAGCAGTACTTC
D gene: TRBD1
J gene: TRBJ2-7
V gene: TRBV5-1
clone size: NA

CDR3 protein: CASSFPGTGNQPQHF
CDR3 DNA: TGTGCCAGCAGTTTCCCCGGGACAGGGAATCAGCCCCAGCATTTT
D gene: TRBD1
J gene: TRBJ1-5
V gene: TRBV28
clone size: NA

CDR3 protein: CAITRSVQDTEAFF
CDR3 DNA: TGTGCCATCACCCGGTCCGTTCAGGACACTGAAGCTTTCTTT
D gene: NA
J gene: TRBJ1-1
V gene: TRBV10-3
clone size: NA

CDR3 protein: CAWSVADRGTDTQYF
CDR3 DNA: TGTGCCTGGAGTGTAGCTGACAGGGGAACAGATACGCAGTATTTT
D gene: TRBD1
J gene: TRBJ2-3
V gene: TRBV30
clone size: NA

CDR3 protein: CASSLEIAGGRNEQFF
CDR3 DNA: TGTGCCAGCAGCTTAGAGATAGCGGGGGGGAGGAATGAGCAGTTCTTC
D gene: TRBD2
J gene: TRBJ2-1
V gene: TRBV7-2
clone size: NA

CDR3 protein: CASSGGRGGRYNEQFF
CDR3 DNA: TGTGCCAGCAGTGGGGGGCGGGGGGGCCGCTACAATGAGCAGTTCTTC
D gene: TRBD2
J gene: TRBJ2-1
V gene: TRBV6-6
clone size: NA

CDR3 protein: CASSSSSGGQETQYF
CDR3 DNA: TGTGCCAGCAGTTCCTCTAGCGGGGGCCAAGAGACCCAGTACTTC
D gene: TRBD2
J gene: TRBJ2-5
V gene: TRBV6-5
clone size: NA

CDR3 protein: CAIRGQGLNTGELFF
CDR3 DNA: TGTGCCATCAGAGGGCAGGGCCTGAACACCGGGGAGCTGTTTTTT
D gene: NA
J gene: TRBJ2-2
V gene: TRBV10-3
clone size: NA

CDR3 protein: CAFGVANIQYF
CDR3 DNA: TGTGCCTTTGGAGTAGCGAACATTCAGTACTTC
D gene: NA
J gene: TRBJ2-4
V gene: TRBV30
clone size: NA

CDR3 protein: CASSLQGGSQPQHF
CDR3 DNA: TGTGCCAGCAGTTTACAGGGGGGCAGTCAGCCCCAGCATTTT
D gene: TRBD1
J gene: TRBJ1-5
V gene: TRBV2
clone size: NA

CDR3 protein: CASSIDSVLAKNIQYF
CDR3 DNA: TGTGCCAGTAGTATAGACAGTGTTCTAGCCAAAAACATTCAGTACTTC
D gene: NA
J gene: TRBJ2-4
V gene: TRBV19
clone size: NA

CDR3 protein: CASSLGQGGQPQHF
CDR3 DNA: TGTGCCAGCAGCTTAGGGCAGGGGGGTCAGCCCCAGCATTTT
D gene: TRBD1
J gene: TRBJ1-5
V gene: TRBV7-8
clone size: NA

CDR3 protein: CASSLGGLSYEQYF
CDR3 DNA: TGTGCCAGCAGCTTAGGGGGGCTCTCCTACGAGCAGTACTTC
D gene: NA
J gene: TRBJ2-7
V gene: TRBV7-8
clone size: NA

CDR3 protein: CASSLRDTSTDTQYF
CDR3 DNA: TGTGCCAGCAGCTTACGGGACACTAGCACAGATACGCAGTATTTT
D gene: NA
J gene: TRBJ2-3
V gene: TRBV7-9
clone size: few

CDR3 protein: CASSILNSPLHF
CDR3 DNA: TGTGCCAGTAGTATCCTAAATTCACCCCTCCACTTT
D gene: NA
J gene: TRBJ1-6
V gene: TRBV19
clone size: NA

CDR3 protein: CAISGQTQETQYF
CDR3 DNA: TGTGCCATCAGTGGACAGACCCAAGAGACCCAGTACTTC
D gene: NA
J gene: TRBJ2-5
V gene: TRBV10-3
clone size: NA

CDR3 protein: CASSVQTGLNTEAFF
CDR3 DNA: TGTGCCAGCAGTGTACAAACAGGTTTGAACACTGAAGCTTTCTTT
D gene: NA
J gene: TRBJ1-1
V gene: TRBV6-1
clone size: NA

CDR3 protein: CASSQAQRDVYEQYF
CDR3 DNA: TGTGCCAGCAGCCAAGCTCAGCGGGACGTCTACGAGCAGTACTTC
D gene: TRBD2
J gene: TRBJ2-7
V gene: TRBV4-2
clone size: few

CDR3 protein: CASSEYRGLGSPLHF
CDR3 DNA: TGTGCCAGCAGTGAATATCGGGGATTAGGATCACCCCTCCACTTT
D gene: NA
J gene: TRBJ1-6
V gene: TRBV2
clone size: few

CDR3 protein: CASSYGTPNEQFF
CDR3 DNA: TGTGCCAGCAGTTACGGGACTCCAAATGAGCAGTTCTTC
D gene: NA
J gene: TRBJ2-1
V gene: TRBV6-6
clone size: NA

CDR3 protein: CASTQGSYEQYF
CDR3 DNA: TGTGCCAGCACACAGGGCTCCTACGAGCAGTACTTC
D gene: NA
J gene: TRBJ2-7
V gene: TRBV2
clone size: NA

CDR3 protein: CAIRPDKGIYGYTF
CDR3 DNA: TGTGCCATCAGGCCTGATAAGGGGATCTATGGCTACACCTTC
D gene: NA
J gene: TRBJ1-2
V gene: TRBV10-3
clone size: few

CDR3 protein: CASSLLVVAGGGYNEQFF
CDR3 DNA: TGCGCCAGCAGCCTGCTTGTGGTAGCGGGGGGAGGCTACAATGAGCAGTTCTTC
D gene: TRBD2
J gene: TRBJ2-1
V gene: TRBV4-1
clone size: NA

CDR3 protein: CASSDGGSYEQYF
CDR3 DNA: TGTGCCAGCAGTGACGGGGGTAGCTACGAGCAGTACTTC
D gene: NA
J gene: TRBJ2-7
V gene: TRBV6-1
clone size: NA

CDR3 protein: CASTPGLAGGGQETQYF
CDR3 DNA: TGTGCCAGCACACCGGGACTAGCGGGGGGAGGGCAAGAGACCCAGTACTTC
D gene: TRBD2
J gene: TRBJ2-5
V gene: TRBV7-2
clone size: once

CDR3 protein: CASSFSGGPDGEQFF
CDR3 DNA: TGTGCCAGCAGCTTTTCCGGAGGGCCGGACGGTGAGCAGTTCTTC
D gene: NA
J gene: TRBJ2-1
V gene: TRBV2
clone size: NA

CDR3 protein: CASSVGGEETQYF
CDR3 DNA: TGTGCCAGCAGCGTAGGGGGGGAAGAGACCCAGTACTTC
D gene: NA
J gene: TRBJ2-5
V gene: TRBV9
clone size: few

CDR3 protein: CASTQTSGGPRVEQYF
CDR3 DNA: TGTGCCAGCACCCAGACTAGCGGGGGCCCTCGGGTCGAGCAGTACTTC
D gene: TRBD2
J gene: TRBJ2-7
V gene: TRBV5-4
clone size: NA

CDR3 protein: CASNLIQAQEQYF
CDR3 DNA: TGTGCCAGCAATCTAATCCAGGCACAAGAGCAGTACTTC
D gene: NA
J gene: TRBJ2-7
V gene: TRBV2
clone size: NA

CDR3 protein: CASSYGLAHQETQYF
CDR3 DNA: TGTGCCAGCAGCTATGGACTAGCACATCAAGAGACCCAGTACTTC
D gene: TRBD2
J gene: TRBJ2-5
V gene: TRBV7-9
clone size: NA

CDR3 protein: CASTGTGEDTEAFF
CDR3 DNA: TGTGCCAGTACCGGGACAGGGGAGGACACTGAAGCTTTCTTT
D gene: TRBD1
J gene: TRBJ1-1
V gene: TRBV2
clone size: NA

CDR3 protein: CASSNPPGDTQYF
CDR3 DNA: TGCGCCAGCAGCAACCCTCCGGGGGATACGCAGTATTTT
D gene: NA
J gene: TRBJ2-3
V gene: TRBV5-1
clone size: NA

CDR3 protein: CASSHGGQGVPGYTF
CDR3 DNA: TGTGCCAGCAGCCATGGGGGACAGGGGGTTCCAGGCTACACCTTC
D gene: TRBD1
J gene: TRBJ1-2
V gene: TRBV7-8
clone size: once

CDR3 protein: CASSLGGNNYEQYF
CDR3 DNA: TGTGCCAGCAGCTTGGGGGGGAACAACTACGAGCAGTACTTC
D gene: TRBD2
J gene: TRBJ2-7
V gene: TRBV11-2
clone size: NA

CDR3 protein: CASSVGRPYSPLHF
CDR3 DNA: TGTGCCAGTAGTGTCGGCAGGCCCTATTCACCCCTCCACTTT
D gene: NA
J gene: TRBJ1-6
V gene: TRBV19
clone size: NA

CDR3 protein: CASSIGGAQYF
CDR3 DNA: TGTGCCAGCAGCATCGGGGGGGCCCAGTACTTC
D gene: TRBD2
J gene: TRBJ2-5
V gene: TRBV5-4
clone size: NA

CDR3 protein: CASQRGGAAYEQYF
CDR3 DNA: TGTGCCAGCCAGAGGGGGGGGGCCGCCTACGAGCAGTACTTC
D gene: NA
J gene: TRBJ2-7
V gene: TRBV27
clone size: NA